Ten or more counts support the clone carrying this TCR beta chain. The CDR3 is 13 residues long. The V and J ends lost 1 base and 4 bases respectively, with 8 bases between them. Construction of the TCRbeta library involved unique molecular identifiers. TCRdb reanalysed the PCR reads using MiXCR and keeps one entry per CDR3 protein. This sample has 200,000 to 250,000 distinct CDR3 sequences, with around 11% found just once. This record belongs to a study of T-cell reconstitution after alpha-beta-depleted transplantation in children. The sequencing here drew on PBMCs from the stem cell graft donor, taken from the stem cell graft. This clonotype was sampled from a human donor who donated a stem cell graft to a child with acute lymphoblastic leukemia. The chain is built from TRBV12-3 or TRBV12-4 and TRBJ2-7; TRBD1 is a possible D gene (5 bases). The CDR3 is CASSLGTPYEQYF. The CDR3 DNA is TGTGCCAGCAGTTTAGGGACACCTTACGAGCAGTACTTC.